This TCR beta chain emerged from a study of blood T cell repertoires in COVID-19. The germline V gene has CDR1 SGHRS and CDR2 YFSETQ. The CDR3 extends over 18 amino acids. The V gene end was trimmed by 4 bases and the J gene end by 0 bases; junction bases not matched to a gene: 10. In the authors' workflow: From reference gene primer amplification, estimates of nucleated cell counts were derived. Here immunoSEQ multiplex PCR was the method, and the copy in TCRdb shows in-frame clones only, minus some. V, J and clone size were drawn from that table, and D and trimming were deduced from the DNA. The sample lists 90,000 to 130,000 clones; approximately 90% were seen once.

This TCR was sampled from a woman aged 50 to 60 with acute or convalescent COVID-19. Sample: peripheral blood. The V and J genes are TRBV5-1 and TRBJ2-2, with 9 bases matching TRBD2. In nucleotides, the CDR3 is TGCGCCAGCAGCGGGAGAAATCCTAGCGGGGCGAACACCGGGGAGCTGTTTTTT. It is translated as CASSGRNPSGANTGELFF.